The 5 T cell receptor beta chains below come from one sample, sequenced in a study of identical twins. MiXCR was run by TCRdb on the 5' RACE reads, yielding one entry per CDR3 protein. The sample consists of fewer than 350,000 distinct CDR3 sequences, approximately 8.5% of them appearing once. These data are also associated with another study on yellow fever vaccine responses in identical twins.

The sample comprised memory (CD45RO+) T cells sorted from blood. The receptor set was obtained from a woman younger than 35 in good health.

This clonotype was recorded a few times. V usage is TRBV6-5 and J usage is TRBJ1-5; D unresolved. CDR3 size: 12 residues. The germline gives CDR1 MNHEY, CDR2 SVGAGI. V was clipped by 8 bases and J by 6 bases, with 11 bases between them. Written as DNA, the CDR3 is TGTGCCAGCGGAATCCAAGGTCAGCCCCAGCATTTT. Its translation is CASGIQGQPQHF.

CDR3 sequence (DNA): TGTGCCAGCAGTTACGGCGGTAGCGGGATCCTAGCCAAAAACATTCAGTACTTC. Translating it yields CASSYGGSGILAKNIQYF. The chain joins TRBV6-2 or TRBV6-3 to TRBJ2-4, with 8 bases matching TRBD2. Per the germline V gene, CDR1 is MNHEY and CDR2 is SVGEGT. V shed 2 bases and J 0 bases; nucleotides not matched to a gene: 9. CDR3 size: 18 residues.

Turning to this clonotype: A much bigger clone sits one base away, suggesting this may be a read error. The J gene is TRBJ2-1, the V gene TRBV5-1; D uncertain. The CDR3 has 16 amino acids. Trimming left V 2 bases short and J 4 bases short, with 16 bases between. Germline V lookup: CDR1 SGHRS, CDR2 YFSETQ. CDR3 residues: CASSFVVHNLYNEQFF. The CDR3 coding sequence is TGCGCCAGCAGCTTTGTAGTCCACAACCTATACAATGAGCAGTTCTTC. The full variable domain, its missing parts supplied by reference TRBV5-1 and TRBJ2-1, is KAGVTQTPRYLIKTRGQQVTLSCSPISGHRSVSWYQQTPGQGLQFLFEYFSETQRNKGNFPGRFSGRQFSNSRSEMNVSTLELGDSALYLCASSFVVHNLYNEQFFGPGTRLTVL.

This clonotype is medium-sized (0.01 to 0.1%) within its sample. V is TRBV12-3 or TRBV12-4 and J is TRBJ2-5; D is possibly TRBD1 (5 bases). Between the trimmed V and J ends, which lost 5 bases and 1 base, there was a span of 11 bases. The CDR3 totals 14 residues. The CDR3: CASSGQGSQETQYF. The CDR3 bases are TGTGCCAGCAGTGGTCAGGGTTCCCAAGAGACCCAGTACTTC.

This clonotype was observed many times. The rearrangement joins TRBV6-5 to TRBJ1-1; tentatively, D is TRBD1 (5 bases). The V end was cut by 2 bases, the J end by 0 bases, with 7 bases between. CDR3 size: 14 residues. The germline V gene has CDR1 MNHEY and CDR2 SVGAGI. In DNA, the CDR3 is TGTGCCAGCAGTTACGGGGGGATGAACACTGAAGCTTTCTTT. It is translated as CASSYGGMNTEAFF.